Listed below are T cell receptor beta chains from one sample, sequenced in a study of T cell changes during pregnancy in multiple sclerosis. The table came from immunoSEQ multiplex PCR; TCRdb's copy has only in-frame clones and leaves some out. The repertoire holds 60,000 to 90,000 clones, around 89% seen once, with less than 2.5% in the top ten. The sequenced sample was peripheral blood, obtained before pregnancy. These receptors were collected from a female donor with multiple sclerosis, enrolled in a pregnancy study. The CDR3 runs from the conserved cysteine through the conserved F or W. Fields, in order: D gene, J gene, clone size, V gene, CDR3 DNA, CDR3 protein. D genes are given only for firm matches. Size tells how often a clone was seen (once, few, many) or the class of an expanded clone, and some rows leave it out.

>.|TRBJ1-1|.|TRBV6-5
TGTGCCAGCAGTTTGGCCCGGAACACTGAAGCTTTCTTT
CASSLARNTEAFF
>.|TRBJ2-5|once|TRBV5-6
TGTGCCAGCACCCCCGGGTACCAAGAGACCCAGTACTTC
CASTPGYQETQYF
>.|TRBJ1-1|.|TRBV5-1
TGCGCCAGCAGCTGGGGAGGCCTGAACACTGAAGCTTTCTTT
CASSWGGLNTEAFF
>TRBD2|TRBJ2-1|.|TRBV18
TGTGCCAGCTCATCCGAGACTAGCGGGGGCCTATTCTACAATGAGCAGTTCTTC
CASSSETSGGLFYNEQFF
>.|TRBJ1-5|.|TRBV6-5
TGTGCCAGCAGCTCGGGGTATGGACAGCCCCAGCATTTT
CASSSGYGQPQHF
>.|TRBJ2-4|.|TRBV2
TGTGCCAGCAGTGAAGCCCTAGCCAAAAACATTCAGTACTTC
CASSEALAKNIQYF
>.|TRBJ1-5|.|TRBV30
TGTGCCTGGAGATCCCCAGGGCTGCCCCAGCATTTT
CAWRSPGLPQHF
>.|TRBJ1-3|.|TRBV9
TGTGCCAGCAGCGTAACAGTCTCTGGAAACACCATATATTTT
CASSVTVSGNTIYF
>TRBD1|TRBJ1-2|.|TRBV5-4
TGTGCCAGCAGCTTGGGGGCCGCAGGGGGCCTATCTAACTATGGCTACACCTTC
CASSLGAAGGLSNYGYTF
>.|TRBJ1-1|.|TRBV29-1
TGCAGCGTTGCCCCAACTACAGGGAACACTGAAGCTTTCTTT
CSVAPTTGNTEAFF
>.|TRBJ2-1|.|TRBV19
TGTGCCAGTAGTATGGCGCGCCAGGGGATTCGCAATGAGCAGTTCTTC
CASSMARQGIRNEQFF
>TRBD1|TRBJ2-7|.|TRBV4-2
TGTGCCAGCAGCCCTCAGGGACAGGGGGCTTCCTACGAGCAGTACTTC
CASSPQGQGASYEQYF
>.|TRBJ1-1|.|TRBV19
TGTGCCAGTAATCTGAGACACATGAACACTGAAGCTTTCTTT
CASNLRHMNTEAFF
>.|TRBJ1-1|.|TRBV5-6
TGTGCCAGCAAATACTCAACAGCTATGAACACTGAAGCTTTCTTT
CASKYSTAMNTEAFF
>.|TRBJ2-3|.|TRBV19
TGTGCCAGTAGTATCTTTCGAGGCCGGGGCACAGATACGCAGTATTTT
CASSIFRGRGTDTQYF
>TRBD2|TRBJ2-2|.|TRBV6-1
TGTGCCAGCAGTGAACTACTAGCGGCGAACACCGGGGAGCTGTTTTTT
CASSELLAANTGELFF
>.|TRBJ1-1|.|TRBV7-2
TGTGCCAGCAGCCTCCTTGGGGGGATCACTGAAGCTTTCTTT
CASSLLGGITEAFF
>.|TRBJ2-6|.|TRBV6-4
TGTGCCAGCAGTGGGACAGCCAATACTGGGGCCAACGTCCTGACTTTC
CASSGTANTGANVLTF
>.|TRBJ1-4|.|TRBV5-1
TGCGCCAGCAGCGGCGGAGGGGTTAGTGAAAAACTGTTTTTT
CASSGGGVSEKLFF
>.|TRBJ1-4|.|TRBV28
TGTGCCAGCAGTTCGGGAGGGGCAGGGGATGAAAAACTGTTTTTT
CASSSGGAGDEKLFF
>.|TRBJ1-2|.|TRBV5-4
TGTGCCAGCAGCTTGCCGACTGGAAGCTATGGCTACACCTTC
CASSLPTGSYGYTF